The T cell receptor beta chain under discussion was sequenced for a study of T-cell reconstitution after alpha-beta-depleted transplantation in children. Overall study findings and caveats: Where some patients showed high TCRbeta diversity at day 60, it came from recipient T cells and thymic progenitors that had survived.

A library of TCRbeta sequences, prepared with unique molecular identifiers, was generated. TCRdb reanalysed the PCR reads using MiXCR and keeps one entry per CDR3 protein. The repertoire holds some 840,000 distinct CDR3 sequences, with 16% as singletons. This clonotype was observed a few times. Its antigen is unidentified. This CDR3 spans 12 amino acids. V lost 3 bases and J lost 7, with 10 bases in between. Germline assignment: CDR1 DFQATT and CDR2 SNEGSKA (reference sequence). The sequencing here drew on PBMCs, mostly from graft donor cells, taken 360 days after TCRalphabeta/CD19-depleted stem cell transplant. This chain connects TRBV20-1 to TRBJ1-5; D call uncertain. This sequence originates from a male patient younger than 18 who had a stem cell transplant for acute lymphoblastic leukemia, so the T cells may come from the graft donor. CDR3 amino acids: CSARRTDQPQHF. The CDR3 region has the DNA TGCAGTGCTAGGCGCACAGACCAGCCCCAGCATTTT.